This T cell receptor (beta chain) comes out of a study of early T cells in non-severe SARS-CoV-2 infection (dated by TCRdb to the early 2020s). Background for the entire study: Because TCR sequencing relied on bulk RNA taken from unsorted whole blood, pairing of alpha and beta chains was not possible.

General study outcomes and caveats: VDJdb matching was skewed toward anti-spike CD8 responses and likely underestimated virus-specific expansions, missing private and CD4 specificities.

A case-control design nested within a healthcare worker cohort in London, UK, was used, with weekly nasopharyngeal swab PCR tests and blood sampling performed. Between 23 and 31 March 2020, the week of the UK lockdown, healthcare workers were enrolled and then followed up weekly for as long as 16 weeks. About this clonotype itself: What antigen it recognizes has not been identified. The input lacks base qualities; no much larger clone sits a single base away.

The CDR3 covers 14 residues, taking in both the cysteine and the phenylalanine. The kept DNA is CDR3 alone, 42 bases in frame from the first base. According to the germline V gene (reference sequence), CDR1 reads DFQATT and CDR2 reads SNEGSKA. After removal of 3 bases from V and 4 bases from J, the junction retains 6 bases not matched to a gene. Library method: 5' RACE. These reads were obtained on a NextSeq 500. In the TCR library protocol, unique molecular identifiers were attached to individual cDNA molecules to correct for PCR bias and sequencing error. Both TCR alpha and beta chains were sequenced, and tight co-correlation was observed between alpha and beta sequence abundances in each sample. The original pipeline was this. Decombinator V4 was used to annotate the V gene, J gene and CDR3 of the TCR sequences. Expanded TCRs were defined as changing significantly between any two time points under a Poisson model with p below 0.0001. TCR abundances were normalised to the total number of TCRs sequenced per sample and expressed as counts per million. MAIT TCRs were defined by TRAV1-2 paired with TRAJ12, TRAJ20 or TRAJ33, and iNKT TCRs by TRAV10 paired with TRAJ18. VDJdb, accessed 1 November 2021, was searched for CMV, EBV and SARS-CoV-2 annotated TCRs, excluding TCRs annotated for multiple antigens. TCRdb reran the public reads through fastp at Q25 and MiXCR, keeping productive beta chains. Each entry is one CDR3 protein sequence, shown with its most common DNA and genes. What appears here as the V and J calls and clone size reflects TCRdb's work, not the paper's. This sample has 99,000 or so distinct CDR3 sequences in its table, and roughly 15% of those were observed once. Jointly, the top ten make up about 1.3% of the sample.

The sample was whole blood. The source of this sequence is an adult who was a healthcare worker with PCR-confirmed SARS-CoV-2 infection or an uninfected control (not recorded which). Recombination connected TRBV20-1 to TRBJ2-1; 7 central nucleotides agree with TRBD2. Here the CDR3 is given as CSASEASGYNEQFF. In nucleotide form, the sequence is TGCAGTGCTAGTGAGGCTAGCGGATACAATGAGCAGTTCTTC.